This paragraph reports one TCR beta chain. With 6 bases removed from V and 3 bases from J, the gap between germline ends came to 9 bases. Germline V CDR1 and CDR2: LNHDA, SQIVND (reference sequence). CDR3 length: 12 residues. Produced via immunoSEQ multiplex PCR; TCRdb's table is partial and in-frame only. The sample has over 150,000 clones; roughly nine tenths are singletons. This specimen comes from a study of blood T cell repertoires in COVID-19. The overall study: There were acute and convalescent COVID-19 samples, and they came from the United States, Italy and Spain.

The specimen was peripheral blood. The chain employs TRBV19 and TRBJ2-7; possible D gene TRBD2, 5 bases. The TCR sequence derives from a young man with acute or convalescent COVID-19. In DNA, the CDR3 is TGTGCCAGTAGGGACCGGGGCTACGAGCAGTACTTC. This encodes CASRDRGYEQYF.